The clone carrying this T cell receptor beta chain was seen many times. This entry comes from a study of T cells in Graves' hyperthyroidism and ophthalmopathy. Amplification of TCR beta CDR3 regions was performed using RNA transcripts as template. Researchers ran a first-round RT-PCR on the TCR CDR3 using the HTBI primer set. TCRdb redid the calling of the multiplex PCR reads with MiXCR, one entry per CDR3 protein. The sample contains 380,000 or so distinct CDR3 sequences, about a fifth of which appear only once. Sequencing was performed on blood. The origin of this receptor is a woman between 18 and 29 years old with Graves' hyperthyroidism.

The CDR3 is CASSFSYEQYF. The CDR3 coding sequence is TGTGCCAGCAGCTTCTCCTACGAGCAGTACTTC. This sequence joins TRBV12-3 or TRBV12-4 and TRBJ2-7; D call uncertain. The CDR3 is 11 amino acids. The V gene lost 6 bases and the J gene lost 0 bases, with 3 bases spanning the gap.